One and the same sample provided the 6 T cell receptor beta chains below, sequenced in a study of T cell changes during pregnancy in multiple sclerosis. Profiled with immunoSEQ multiplex PCR; TCRdb holds only in-frame clones, not every one. The data contain around 50,000 clones, roughly 90% of them seen just once; the ten biggest clones take up less than 2%. The sequenced sample was peripheral blood, obtained in the first trimester of pregnancy. These receptors all come from a female donor with multiple sclerosis, enrolled in a pregnancy study.

This sequence joins TRBV6-5 and TRBJ2-5; 8 nucleotides agree with TRBD1. The CDR3 totals 15 residues. Germline CDR1 and CDR2: MNHEY and SVGAGI. V lost 6 bases, J lost 1 base, and 7 bases stayed unmatched. The CDR3 DNA follows: TGTGCCAGCAGCCGACATGGGACAGGCCAAGAGACCCAGTACTTC. It specifies CASSRHGTGQETQYF.

The sample holds one count of this clone. This CDR3 is CASSDRDRGRSYGYTF. The CDR3 DNA follows: TGTGCCAGCAGCGACCGGGACAGGGGGCGCAGCTATGGCTACACCTTC. The V and J genes are TRBV9 and TRBJ1-2; TRBD1 agrees at 12 bases. CDR1 is SGDLS, CDR2 YYNGEE, per germline. V lost 3 bases, J lost 4 bases, and 7 bases stayed unmatched. The CDR3 is made up of 16 amino acids.

This chain connects TRBV7-4 to TRBJ1-6, with D tentatively TRBD1 (5 bases). Germline V CDR1 and CDR2: SGHVT, SQSDAQ. The CDR3 length is 13 residues. The ends were cut back, 2 bases at V and 9 bases at J, with 8 bases in the middle. CDR3 loop: CASSLCGTSPLHF. The CDR3 DNA sequence: TGTGCCAGCAGCTTATGCGGGACTTCACCCCTCCACTTT.

The chain employs TRBV27 and TRBJ1-2; tentative D call: TRBD1 (5 bases). Germline V gives CDR1 MNHEY, CDR2 SMNVEV (reference sequence). V was cut by 7 bases and J by 4 bases, with 16 bases left in between. This CDR3 contains 14 residues. CDR3 loop: CASKPGGDGYGYTF. The DNA of the CDR3 is TGTGCCAGCAAGCCGGGGGGGGATGGCTATGGCTACACCTTC.

V usage is TRBV4-2 and J usage is TRBJ2-5; D perhaps matches TRBD1 (5 bases). Trimming stripped 3 bases from V and 5 bases from J, with 10 bases between. There are 13 residues in the CDR3. Germline assignment: CDR1 LGHNA and CDR2 YNFKEQ. The CDR3 protein is CASSQGRRETQYF. The CDR3 nucleotides read TGTGCCAGCAGCCAGGGGCGACGGGAGACCCAGTACTTC.

A single count supports this clone. The chain employs TRBV29-1 and TRBJ1-4, with a tentative D call TRBD1 (6 bases). Germline loops: CDR1 SQVTM, CDR2 ANQGSEA. The CDR3 loop spans 14 amino acids. V lost 4 bases to trimming and J lost 7 bases, with 16 bases between them. CDR3 nucleotide sequence: TGCAGCGTTGTGATGTTAGGGGGAAGTGAAAAACTGTTTTTT. It is translated as CSVVMLGGSEKLFF.